This T cell receptor beta chain was retrieved from a study of blood T cell repertoires in COVID-19. How the authors handled the data: Reference gene primer amplification gave estimated nucleated cell counts. Measured with immunoSEQ multiplex PCR; TCRdb has only the in-frame clones, and not every one. D and trimming were read from the DNA, whereas the V and J calls and clone size are those reported in that table. The repertoire consists of 30,000 to 40,000 clones, with roughly three quarters occurring once and the leading ten covering roughly a third. This clone turned up a few times. The V gene lost 4 bases and the J gene lost 9 bases, with 13 bases spanning the gap. CDR3 size: 13 residues. CDR1 is SEHNR, CDR2 FQNEAQ, per germline (reference sequence).

This clonotype was sampled from an elderly man with acute or convalescent COVID-19. Sequences were obtained from peripheral blood. The chain recombines TRBV7-9 with TRBJ1-5; possibly TRBD1 for D (5 bases). CDR3 coding DNA: TGTGCCAGCAGCTCCTCCCCGGGGGGGCCCCAGCATTTT. Residues: CASSSSPGGPQHF.